The 12 T cell receptor beta chains reported below all come from one sample, sequenced in a study of cytomegalovirus exposure and HLA in healthy donors. The PCR made use of 60 Vbeta and 13 Jbeta primers. TCRdb's table, derived via immunoSEQ multiplex PCR, lists solely in-frame clones and lacks some. The top ten clones hold more than 3.5% of a sample with some 120,000 clones, 83% of them seen once. The sequencing input was PBMCs. The receptors here all came from a woman in her thirties or forties in good health and CMV-seropositive.

The J gene is TRBJ2-5, the V gene TRBV2; TRBD2 aligns across 7 bases. The J call may be in error: the DNA end matches TRBJ2-7 better. The CDR3 length is 14 residues. The germline V gene has CDR1 SNHLY and CDR2 FYNNEI. CDR3 region: CASSTRTSPHEQYF. The CDR3 nucleotides are TGTGCCAGCAGTACCCGGACTAGTCCCCACGAGCAGTACTTC.

This clone came up once. The chain employs TRBV7-8 and TRBJ2-5, with TRBD2 matching over 10 bases. The CDR3 is 17 residues long. The V gene's germline CDR1 is SGHVS and CDR2 FQNEAQ. V lost 2 bases to trimming and J lost 1 base; unmatched junction nucleotides: 7. CDR3 sequence reads: CASSLTPRTSGQETQYF. DNA for the CDR3: TGTGCCAGCAGCTTAACCCCCCGGACTAGCGGCCAAGAGACCCAGTACTTC.

The chain is built from TRBV5-1 and TRBJ2-1; possibly TRBD2 for D (7 bases). In germline, CDR1 is SGHRS, CDR2 YFSETQ. V dropped 0 bases and J dropped 9 bases, with 19 bases sitting between them. This CDR3 is built from 16 residues. This CDR3 is CASSLDAGAAWGEQFF. CDR3 DNA sequence: TGCGCCAGCAGCTTGGACGCGGGGGCAGCTTGGGGTGAGCAGTTCTTC.

This rearrangement joins TRBV10-1 to TRBJ1-3; D might be TRBD1 (6 bases). The CDR3 runs 14 residues. Germline-derived CDR1 and CDR2 are WNHNN and SYGVQD (reference sequence). Trimming left V 8 bases short and J 4 bases short, with 15 bases between. The CDR3 loop reads CASGGLEDGNTIYF. The DNA for the CDR3 is TGCGCCAGCGGGGGCCTCGAGGACGGAAACACCATATATTTT.

The chain uses TRBV28 and TRBJ1-5; possible D gene TRBD1, 6 bases. The germline CDR1 and CDR2 sequences are MDHEN and SYDVKM. V lost 6 bases and J 3 bases, leaving 15 bases between the germline ends. CDR3 length: 15 residues. CDR3 bases: TGTGCCAGCAGCCGGGGGGCGCGGACCAATCAGCCCCAGCATTTT. Protein product: CASSRGARTNQPQHF.

This chain joins TRBV4-3 and TRBJ1-2, with D possibly being TRBD1 (5 bases). The V and J ends lost 2 bases and 6 bases respectively, with 13 bases between them. The CDR3 sequence is 14 residues long. Germline V gene sequence: CDR1 LGHNA, CDR2 YSLEER. The CDR3 DNA follows: TGCGCCAGCAGCCAAATTAGTCAGGGTAATGGCTACACCTTC. It is translated as CASSQISQGNGYTF.

The chain employs TRBV5-1 and TRBJ2-7; 12 bases line up with TRBD2. The V segment lost 5 bases and the J segment 4 bases; nucleotides outside the gene matches: 4. The CDR3 is 14 residues long. The germline V gene has CDR1 SGHRS and CDR2 YFSETQ. The CDR3 reads CASSRTSGIYEQYF. The CDR3 DNA reads TGCGCCAGCAGTCGGACTAGCGGGATTTACGAGCAGTACTTC.

The chain couples TRBV7-8 to TRBJ1-2; TRBD1 matches at 7 bases. V dropped 7 bases and J dropped 0; count of bases not matched to a gene: 2. CDR3 length equals 13 residues. Germline V lookup: CDR1 SGHVS, CDR2 FQNEAQ. CDR3 DNA: TGTGCCAGCACCAGGGGGGCTAACTATGGCTACACCTTC. As protein: CASTRGANYGYTF.

This chain uses TRBV13 with TRBJ2-7; TRBD1 aligns across 9 bases. V trimming: 5 bases; J trimming: 2 bases; junction bases outside the gene matches: 7. Germline CDR1 PRHDT, CDR2 FYEKMQ (reference sequence). The CDR3 is 15 amino acids. CDR3 residues: CASSQGTGLPYEQYF. CDR3 bases: TGTGCCAGCAGCCAAGGGACAGGGTTACCCTACGAGCAGTACTTC.

V gene TRBV28 combines with J gene TRBJ2-7, with D possibly TRBD1 on 7 matching bases. The CDR3 runs to 15 residues. CDR1 and CDR2 (germline): MDHEN, SYDVKM. V shed 9 bases and J shed 0 bases, with 18 bases lying between them. CDR3 sequence (DNA): TGTGCCAGTACCCTCCAGGGGGGAAGCTCCTACGAGCAGTACTTC. Protein product: CASTLQGGSSYEQYF.

The rearrangement uses TRBV27 and TRBJ2-5; D possibly corresponds to TRBD1 (6 bases). Germline-derived CDR1 and CDR2 are MNHEY and SMNVEV (reference sequence). CDR3 length equals 15 residues. Trimming took off 1 base at V and 4 bases at J, with 13 bases between the two ends. CDR3 in DNA: TGTGCCAGCAGTTTATTTGGGGGCAGGGGAGAGACCCAGTACTTC. This encodes CASSLFGGRGETQYF.

Turning to this clone: The junction and the germline gene differ at one end; a read error may be behind it. The rearrangement joins TRBV7-9 to TRBJ1-4, with unresolved D. Germline CDR1 reads SEHNR; CDR2 reads FQNEAQ (reference sequence). This CDR3 has 14 amino acids. CDR3 in amino acids: CSSSLAGGNEKLFF. CDR3 DNA sequence: TGTTCCAGCAGCCTAGCCGGCGGTAATGAAAAACTGTTTTTT.